The entry that follows covers one T cell receptor beta chain sequence. Its antigen is unidentified. V gave up 5 bases and J gave up 0 bases, with 14 bases separating them. The CDR3 runs to 15 residues. CDR1 and CDR2 (germline): SGHRS, YFSETQ. This record belongs to a study of T cell responses to AZD1222 COVID-19 vaccine. Study-wide results and caveats: Dominant at 160-218 and 743-854, vaccine-associated CD4 TCRs also spanned spike. Spike-specific TCR depth and breadth grew after two AZD1222 doses. Among the donors, most were white British and more were female, and clonal diversity was possibly underestimated. Per reports, nearly half of all spike-specific TCRs target regions that are unmutated in variants.

The method was immunoSEQ multiplex PCR; TCRdb's version includes in-frame clones alone and lacks a portion of them. The sample lists over 110,000 clones; roughly 92% were seen once. This receptor was obtained from an adult who received the AZD1222 COVID-19 vaccine. This sample comprised peripheral blood, obtained 28 days after the second AZD1222 dose. This rearrangement joins TRBV5-1 to TRBJ1-1; no clear D gene. Written as DNA, the CDR3 is TGCGCCAGCAGACTCGTGACGGAGCTGAACACTGAAGCTTTCTTT. Protein: CASRLVTELNTEAFF.